Following are 14 T cell receptor beta chains from one sample sequenced in a study of human T cells and chemical hapten exposure. The time point here: patch test 2, 6 weeks after DPC sensitization. Treatment noted: therapeutic diphenylcyclopropenone sensitization with weekly scalp DPC. TCRdb passed the RACE reads through MiXCR, listing each CDR3 protein once. The sample holds 90,000 to 110,000 distinct CDR3 sequences, roughly a tenth seen once. Material: whole blood, obtained in connection with sensitization to the hapten diphenylcyclopropenone (DPC). The source of these receptors is a middle-aged woman with alopecia areata. Some clones in this sample may be carry-over from other donors' samples.

The CDR3, as DNA: TGTGCCAGCAGGGGCGGACTAGCGGGGGTTAATGAGCAGTTCTTC. It specifies CASRGGLAGVNEQFF. The chain recombines TRBV6-5 with TRBJ2-1; 13 nucleotides agree with TRBD2. The germline CDR1 and CDR2 sequences are MNHEY and SVGAGI. Unmatched junction bases numbered 6, after V lost 6 bases and J lost 7 bases. CDR3 length equals 15 residues.

Notes on this clonotype: Being one base from a much bigger clone, this may be a read error. The chain is built from TRBV6-2 or TRBV6-3 and TRBJ1-2; D is uncertain. Trimming shortened V by 5 bases and J by 5 bases, and 12 bases separated the two germline ends. The germline V gene has CDR1 MNHEY and CDR2 SVGEGT. This CDR3 has 13 amino acids. CDR3 sequence reads: CASSPSMRYGYTF. Here the CDR3 DNA reads TGTGCCAGCAGTCCCTCCATGAGATATGGCTACACCTTC.

This clonotype was found many times. The gene calls are TRBV10-3 and TRBJ2-1, with a possible D match to TRBD1 (5 bases). CDR3 length: 11 amino acids. The V gene's germline CDR1 is ENHRY and CDR2 SYGVKD. The V and J ends lost 4 bases and 9 bases respectively, with 7 bases between them. CDR3 sequence reads: CAISVQGEQFF. In nucleotides, the CDR3 is TGTGCCATCAGTGTTCAGGGTGAGCAGTTCTTC.

This clonotype was detected ten times or more. V and J are TRBV7-2 and TRBJ2-7; 7 bases are a match to TRBD2. CDR3 size: 13 residues. The germline V gene encodes CDR1 SGHTA and CDR2 FQGNSA. The V and J ends lost 5 bases and 6 bases, in that order; junction bases with no gene match: 7. CDR3 amino acids: CASSQQTGGEQYF. The CDR3 DNA is TGTGCCAGCAGCCAACAAACGGGGGGCGAGCAGTACTTC.

This clonotype was recorded at least ten times. The chain uses TRBV6-5 and TRBJ2-2; D might be TRBD2 (6 bases). V was clipped by 6 bases and J by 6 bases, with 11 bases between them. Germline V lookup: CDR1 MNHEY, CDR2 SVGAGI. This CDR3 contains 13 residues. CDR3 sequence (DNA): TGTGCCAGCAGCCTCGGGACTCCCGGGGAGCTGTTTTTT. This translates into CASSLGTPGELFF.

This clonotype occurred a few times. The rearrangement uses TRBV4-1 and TRBJ2-7, with D perhaps TRBD2 (5 bases). Germline V lookup: CDR1 MGHRA, CDR2 YSYEKL. The ends were cut back, 6 bases at V and 2 bases at J, with 11 bases in the middle. The CDR3 loop spans 13 amino acids. For the CDR3, the DNA is TGCGCCAGCAGTCTCCAACTAGCCTACGAGCAGTACTTC. Encoded protein: CASSLQLAYEQYF.

This clonotype has a handful of counts. J is TRBJ2-7 and V is TRBV18, with no clear D. V was shortened by 4 bases and J by 2 bases, with 9 bases between the two germline ends. The CDR3 runs to 13 residues. CDR1 and CDR2 from the germline V gene are KGHSH and LQKENI. CDR3 amino acids: CASSQGLAYEQYF. In DNA, the CDR3 is TGTGCCAGCTCACAGGGCTTGGCCTACGAGCAGTACTTC.

This rearrangement joins TRBV7-2 to TRBJ2-5; the D is unclear. Trimming cost V 1 base and J 2 bases, with 11 bases left between them. CDR3 size: 15 residues. The V gene's germline CDR1 is SGHTA and CDR2 FQGNSA. CDR3 loop: CASSLGWGGQETQYF. The CDR3 coding sequence is TGTGCCAGCAGCTTAGGATGGGGTGGACAAGAGACCCAGTACTTC. The whole variable domain, remainder taken from reference TRBV7-2 and TRBJ2-5, is GAGVSQSPSNKVTEKGKDVELRCDPISGHTALYWYRQSLGQGLEFLIYFQGNSAPDKSGLPSDRFSAERTGGSVSTLTIQRTQQEDSAVYLCASSLGWGGQETQYFGPGTRLLVL.

J is TRBJ2-5 and V is TRBV20-1; D is possibly TRBD1 (5 bases). This CDR3 region has 15 residues. CDR1 and CDR2 from the germline V gene are DFQATT and SNEGSKA (reference sequence). Deletions cut 5 bases from V and 2 bases from J, with 18 bases between. CDR3 sequence: CSAGLAAGAQETQYF. DNA for the CDR3: TGCAGTGCTGGCCTGGCCGCTGGGGCTCAAGAGACCCAGTACTTC.

The chain has TRBV18 and TRBJ1-5; D not certain. The germline V and J ends were trimmed by 2 bases and 7 bases, with 15 bases remaining between them. The germline V gene has CDR1 KGHSH and CDR2 LQKENI. The CDR3 covers 15 residues. CDR3 amino acids: CASSPELGSTQPQHF. The CDR3 bases are TGTGCCAGCTCACCAGAGCTGGGATCCACCCAGCCCCAGCATTTT. Full variable domain (outside the CDR3, taken from reference TRBV18 and TRBJ1-5): NAGVMQNPRHLVRRRGQEARLRCSPMKGHSHVYWYRQLPEEGLKFMVYLQKENIIDESGMPKERFSAEFPKEGPSILRIQQVVRGDSAAYFCASSPELGSTQPQHFGDGTRLSIL.

This chain joins TRBV10-1 and TRBJ2-1; 12 bases line up with TRBD2. V lost 2 bases and J lost 2; bases outside the gene matches: 1. CDR1 is WNHNN and CDR2 is SYGVQD in the germline V gene (reference sequence). CDR3 length: 16 amino acids. This CDR3 reads CASSEGLAGPYNEQFF. The CDR3 DNA reads as TGCGCCAGCAGTGAGGGACTAGCGGGGCCCTACAATGAGCAGTTCTTC.

This chain links TRBV7-9 with TRBJ1-6; 8 nucleotides line up with TRBD1. The germline V gene has CDR1 SEHNR and CDR2 FQNEAQ (reference sequence). This CDR3 spans 17 amino acids. V lost 3 bases, J lost 7 bases, and 11 bases stayed unmatched. In DNA, the CDR3 is TGTGCCAGCAGCTTTGCCGGACAGGGATTTCAGAATTCACCCCTCCACTTT. Protein sequence: CASSFAGQGFQNSPLHF.

In this sample, this clonotype turned up a few times. This chain links TRBV28 with TRBJ2-7, with D uncertain. The germline CDR1 and CDR2 sequences are MDHEN and SYDVKM. The CDR3 is 14 amino acids. The V end was cut by 7 bases, the J end by 0 bases, with 13 bases between. DNA for the CDR3: TGTGCCAGCATCCTACCCCCGGCCTCCTACGAGCAGTACTTC. This sequence encodes CASILPPASYEQYF.

This clonotype showed up many times. This chain connects TRBV27 to TRBJ1-6, with 8 bases aligning to TRBD1. The CDR3 is made up of 16 amino acids. Germline CDR1 reads MNHEY; CDR2 reads SMNVEV (reference sequence). Trimming at V came to 0 bases and at J to 9 bases, leaving 7 bases not matched to a gene. Here the CDR3 DNA reads TGTGCCAGCAGTTTATCTAGACAGGGGATGGGTTCACCCCTCCACTTT. Amino acid sequence: CASSLSRQGMGSPLHF.